A single TCR beta chain is shown here with its context. Its specific antigen is unknown. Base quality data are lacking; no much larger clone is found one base away. This record comes from a study of T cell responses to AZD1222 COVID-19 vaccine (dated by TCRdb to the early 2020s). The study in broad terms: A total of approximately 240 trial participants underwent TCR sequencing, of whom around 210 had received two doses of AZD1222 and 26 had received two doses of the MenACWY control vaccine. Trial participants were enrolled into age subgroups of 18-55, 56-69 and 70-plus years, which contained 148, 28 and 57 TCR-sequenced participants, respectively.

What the study reported, not specific to this receptor: CD4 TCRs associated with the vaccine covered the entire spike protein, and the dominant responses were in regions 160-218 and 743-854. In the small 56-69-year group, the increase in depth fell short of significance, most likely because of low power. After two AZD1222 doses, spike-specific TCR breadth and depth were significantly higher than at day 0 and than in MenACWY recipients. Nearly half of unique spike-specific TCRs reportedly recognized epitopes outside regions mutated in the B.1.351 and B.1.1.7 variants. Conclusions about previously exposed vaccinees are limited because only five to seven AZD1222 recipients were SARS-CoV-2 seropositive at baseline. Because no samples from the day 14 peak response were available, repertoires could be characterized only after the peak T cell response. Participants were mostly white British and included more females than males, and it was suggested by the authors that clonal diversity may have been underestimated.

The CDR3 regions of human TCRbeta chains were subjected to immunosequencing. In the source study's methods: TCRs in the repertoires were matched against a reference library of SARS-CoV-2-specific TCRs that had been generated with the MIRA antigen-specificity platform. Breadth meant the fraction of unique TCRs that were SARS-CoV-2-associated, whereas depth meant the fraction of total T cells that were SARS-CoV-2-associated. Each spike-specific TCR was assigned to its reactive spike region and to a CD4 or CD8 class using the MIRA data. Log10-transformed breadth and depth values were compared by one-way ANOVA with Sidak's multiple comparisons tests. TCRdb holds this immuneACCESS table with in-frame rearrangements only. Some clones are missing; in checked studies, unresolved V genes explain under half, and the rest has no known cause. V and J calls and clone size are those listed in that table; D and trimming were worked out from the DNA. This sample holds some 69,000 clones; less than 90% were observed only once. The ten largest make up around a quarter of the sample.

The intended sense of this specimen's time point label: about 28 days (+/-7) after the second vaccine dose. AZD1222 recipients whose second dose came at about 4 weeks and those whose second dose came at about 12 weeks were combined into one group, since spike-specific TCR depth and breadth did not differ between the two schedules. The vaccinee samples were drawn from two UK trials, COV001 and COV002, one of which was a single-blind randomized controlled phase 2/3 trial testing AZD1222 (ChAdOx1 nCoV-19) in healthy adults. For TCRbeta chain sequencing, PBMC samples from trial participants were taken at day 0 and at day 28 after the second dose. The CDR3 starts with the cysteine, ends with the phenylalanine, and has 13 residues. Just CDR3 DNA is preserved here, 39 bases in frame from base 1. CDR1 and CDR2 are read off the germline V gene as MNHEY and SVGAGI. V sheds 6 bases and J sheds 4 bases, leaving 13 bases between their ends.

Rearrangement joined TRBV6-5 to TRBJ2-7; matching of 6 bases hints at TRBD2 as the D gene. This clonotype was sampled from an adult who received the AZD1222 COVID-19 vaccine. The sample here was peripheral blood, taken 28 days after the second AZD1222 dose. The nucleotide sequence reads TGTGCCAGCAGAGGGACTGCCTCATACGAGCAGTACTTC. It specifies CASRGTASYEQYF.